These T cell receptor beta chains were read from a single sample in a study of siplizumab effects on memory and regulatory T cells. Only in-frame clones appear in the TCRdb table, and some are missing; sequencing was by immunoSEQ multiplex PCR. The sample lists tens of thousands of clones, 95% to 98% seen once, with about 1% in the top ten. Specimen: naive CD8+ T cells sorted from blood. Receptor source: a human donor in good health. Each CDR3 is given without its conserved first and last residue. Each record gives: V gene, J gene, clone size, CDR3 protein. A clone size is listed for some rows: how often the clone was seen (once, few, many), or a class if it is expanded.

>TRBV19|TRBJ1-1|-
ASSIGATEAF
>TRBV18|TRBJ2-4|-
ASQAKNIQY
>TRBV9|TRBJ2-1|-
ASSGQLALSYNEQF
>TRBV28|TRBJ2-7|-
ASSVGTSGPSYEQY
>TRBV27|TRBJ1-2|-
ASSLSGQGGYYGYT
>TRBV5-1|TRBJ2-5|-
ASSLDGSGTSETQY
>TRBV6-7|TRBJ2-3|-
ASTKGPAGARTDTQY
>TRBV4-2|TRBJ2-3|-
ASSQDWISGNTDTQY
>TRBV7-9|TRBJ2-5|-
ASSIPWAGEETQY
>TRBV7-2|TRBJ2-7|-
ASTGETNYEQY
>TRBV9|TRBJ2-1|-
ASSGLAGHYNEQF
>TRBV14|TRBJ2-1|few
ASSQEDSGDEQF
>TRBV19|TRBJ2-1|-
ASSIALRGDKF
>TRBV5-1|TRBJ1-1|-
ASSLGVNTEAF
>TRBV5-5|TRBJ2-7|-
ASSLDGFYEQY
>TRBV19|TRBJ2-2|-
ASSQTSGNTGELF
>TRBV27|TRBJ1-1|-
ASREGQATAF
>TRBV4-1|TRBJ2-4|-
ASSQGWGTKNIQY
>TRBV28|TRBJ1-1|-
ASSWGGEVTEAF
>TRBV7-2|TRBJ2-7|-
ASSLLAGASYEQY
>TRBV7-9|TRBJ2-7|-
ASSLFTEQY
>TRBV5-6|TRBJ1-6|-
ASSLGLKRSSYNSPLH
>TRBV7-9|TRBJ2-1|once
ASRDKYNEQF
>TRBV7-6|TRBJ2-3|-
ASSFDGEAITDTQY
>TRBV9|TRBJ2-7|-
ASSPGLAGYEQY
>TRBV30|TRBJ1-1|-
AWSVGGNTEAF
>TRBV9|TRBJ2-2|-
ASSVDGGTGELF
>TRBV2|TRBJ2-1|-
AIPTESSYNEQF
>TRBV7-9|TRBJ2-3|-
ASSLGSTDTQY
>TRBV11-3|TRBJ2-5|-
ASSSRLAGAGQETQY
>TRBV18|TRBJ1-1|-
ASSPPIYTVGDTEAF
>TRBV11-2|TRBJ1-2|-
ASSPPRGGYT
>TRBV7-9|TRBJ2-7|-
ASSKGVYEQY
>TRBV5-1|TRBJ2-1|-
ASSWGNEQF
>TRBV30|TRBJ2-2|-
AWSVGGAGELF
>TRBV11-2|TRBJ2-7|-
ASSPRQDYEQY
>TRBV6-5|TRBJ2-7|-
ASSYSKLAVSYEQY
>TRBV10-1|TRBJ1-1|-
ASSEPNSKAF
>TRBV7-3|TRBJ2-2|once
ASSLTARNTGELF
>TRBV4-1|TRBJ2-3|-
ASSHPGLAGEGVDTQY
>TRBV29-1|TRBJ2-7|-
SASGLANTYEQY
>TRBV27|TRBJ2-1|-
ASSLDRAISYNEQF
>TRBV7-3|TRBJ2-1|-
ASSLPGEEQF
>TRBV6-1|TRBJ1-6|-
ASSGPELSYNSPLH
>TRBV10-1|TRBJ2-7|-
ASATDIMSYEQY
>TRBV7-8|TRBJ2-3|-
ASSLGPSGGTDTQY
>TRBV13|TRBJ2-5|-
ASSLPPGRDRVLQETQY
>TRBV20-1|TRBJ2-3|-
SATLIGTQY
>TRBV9|TRBJ1-5|-
ASSGTGALHQPQH
>TRBV27|TRBJ1-1|-
ASSLQGGTGGETEAF